This entry concerns a single T cell receptor (beta chain). This sample is drawn from a study of blood T cell repertoires in COVID-19. Across the whole study: Some COVID-19 samples were acute and others convalescent; all came from the United States, Italy and Spain. The analysed material was cDNA or gDNA that came from T cells, B-cell-depleted T cells, or PBMCs.

Original data processing: Cell counts per sample came from amplifying reference gene primers. The protocol was immunoSEQ multiplex PCR, while the TCRdb copy is restricted to in-frame clones and leaves out a portion. From that table come the V and J calls and clone size; the DNA was used to work out D and trimming. The table lists 250,000 to 350,000 clones, 85% of them singletons. This CDR3 is built from 14 residues. V shed 0 bases and J 7 bases; nucleotides not matched to a gene: 5. The V gene's germline CDR1 is SGHTA and CDR2 FQGTGA. The sequenced material came from peripheral blood. This TCR derives from a woman aged 45-65 years with active or convalescent COVID-19. The gene calls are TRBV7-3 and TRBJ2-5, with TRBD2 identical over 7 bases. The CDR3, as DNA: TGTGCCAGCAGCTTAACGTCTAGCGGAGCGACCCAGTACTTC. Its translation is CASSLTSSGATQYF. Together with reference TRBV7-3 and TRBJ2-5, the CDR3 gives the full variable domain: GAGVSQTPSNKVTEKGKYVELRCDPISGHTALYWYRQSLGQGPEFLIYFQGTGAADDSGLPNDRFFAVRPEGSVSTLKIQRTERGDSAVYLCASSLTSSGATQYFGPGTRLLVL.